This record covers a single T cell receptor (beta chain). This record belongs to a study of blood T cell repertoires in COVID-19. Seattle researchers signed up patients amid active infection and tracked them longitudinally. TCRdb's table, derived via immunoSEQ multiplex PCR, lists solely in-frame clones and lacks some. The table records about 420,000 clones, 70% to 90% of them present only once. Per germline, CDR1 SGHTA and CDR2 FQGNSA. V lost 1 base, J lost 3 bases, and 10 bases lay in between. The CDR3 totals 14 residues. This receptor was obtained from a man between 18 and 35 years old with COVID-19, enrolled during active disease. Material: peripheral blood. This rearrangement joins TRBV7-2 to TRBJ2-7; no clear D gene. CDR3 sequence: CASSLGVAIYEQYF. The CDR3 nucleotides are TGTGCCAGCAGCTTAGGAGTTGCAATCTACGAGCAGTACTTC.